A selection of T cell receptor beta chains follows, all from one sample in a study of shared clonotypes between healthy human individuals. The table came from immunoSEQ multiplex PCR; TCRdb's copy has only in-frame clones and leaves some out. The table includes 900,000 to 1,200,000 clones, approximately 80% detected once. The sequencing input was memory CD4+ T cells from PBMCs. These receptor sequences come from a man between 18 and 35 years old in good health. Some clones in this sample may be carry-over from other donors' samples. Both conserved end residues are part of each CDR3. A D gene is named only where the DNA matches it firmly. The size of a clone is reported for some rows only, either as once, few or many, or as a class for expanded clones.

NA	NA	TRBV7-2	TRBJ2-3	CASSLIDSTIFSTDTQYF	TGTGCCAGCAGCTTAATTGACAGCACTATTTTCAGCACAGATACGCAGTATTTT
NA	NA	TRBV6-6	TRBJ2-7	CASSPPRASSYEQYF	TGTGCCAGCAGTCCCCCGAGGGCAAGCTCCTACGAGCAGTACTTC
NA	NA	TRBV30	TRBJ1-1	CAWSPGSNTEAFF	TGTGCCTGGAGTCCTGGAAGCAACACTGAAGCTTTCTTT
NA	TRBD2	TRBV5-1	TRBJ2-3	CASSLLEGAGGLTDTQYF	TGCGCCAGCAGCCTCCTGGAGGGTGCGGGAGGCCTCACAGATACGCAGTATTTT
NA	NA	TRBV9	TRBJ2-3	CASSVGGSTPHEQYF	TGTGCCAGCAGCGTAGGAGGGAGCACCCCACATGAGCAGTATTTT
NA	NA	TRBV25-1	TRBJ2-7	CASSLTNYEQYF	TGTGCCAGCAGTTTAACAAATTACGAGCAGTACTTC
NA	NA	TRBV5-1	TRBJ2-1	CASSLAGTSAYNEQFF	TGCGCCAGCAGCTTGGCCGGGACTTCGGCTTACAATGAGCAGTTCTTC
NA	NA	TRBV5-1	TRBJ2-5	CASSLNLATQETQYF	TGCGCCAGCAGCCTAAACTTAGCGACCCAAGAGACCCAGTACTTC
NA	NA	TRBV6-6	TRBJ2-3	CASSWGAGGTDTQYF	TGTGCCAGCAGCTGGGGGGCAGGGGGGACAGATACGCAGTATTTT
NA	NA	TRBV2	TRBJ1-3	CASSANTAGNTIYF	TGTGCCAGCAGTGCCAACACAGCTGGAAACACCATATATTTT
NA	TRBD1	TRBV28	TRBJ1-5	CASREGQGSQPQHF	TGTGCCAGCAGGGAGGGACAGGGGAGTCAGCCCCAGCATTTT
NA	TRBD1	TRBV27	TRBJ1-5	CASSSTGAGSNQPQHF	TGTGCCAGCAGTTCGACAGGGGCGGGGAGCAATCAGCCCCAGCATTTT
NA	TRBD1	TRBV6-5	TRBJ1-2	CASSPGTATGYTF	TGTGCCAGCAGCCCCGGGACAGCTACTGGCTACACCTTC
NA	NA	TRBV18	TRBJ1-1	CASSPTRTEAFF	TGTGCCAGCTCACCAACGCGGACTGAAGCTTTCTTT
NA	NA	TRBV5-1	TRBJ2-7	CASSLLAEAYEQYF	TGCGCCAGCAGCTTACTAGCAGAAGCCTACGAGCAGTACTTC
NA	NA	TRBV5-1	TRBJ2-1	CASSSSRGDDNEQFF	TGCGCCAGCAGCTCCTCTCGGGGCGACGACAATGAGCAGTTCTTC
once	NA	TRBV7-2	TRBJ2-1	CASSNPTGFSYNEQFF	TGTGCCAGCAGCAACCCTACAGGGTTCTCCTACAATGAGCAGTTCTTC
NA	NA	TRBV7-2	TRBJ2-2	CASSLGPYDGELFF	TGTGCCAGCAGCTTAGGGCCCTATGACGGGGAGCTGTTTTTT
NA	NA	TRBV5-1	TRBJ2-2	CASRGTVPGTGELFF	TGCGCCAGCAGAGGAACGGTCCCGGGGACCGGGGAGCTGTTTTTT
NA	TRBD1	TRBV7-2	TRBJ2-2	CASSLFGTANTGELFF	TGTGCCAGCAGCTTATTTGGGACAGCAAACACCGGGGAGCTGTTTTTT
NA	TRBD2	TRBV29-1	TRBJ2-3	CSASGGGGGTDTQYF	TGCAGCGCCTCTGGGGGGGGAGGTGGCACAGATACGCAGTATTTT
NA	TRBD1	TRBV30	TRBJ1-1	CAWSGRGQGTEAFF	TGTGCCTGGAGTGGCAGGGGGCAGGGCACTGAAGCTTTCTTT
NA	NA	TRBV5-6	TRBJ1-2	CASSLLGVVYGYTF	TGTGCCAGCAGCCTCCTAGGGGTTGTCTATGGCTACACCTTC
NA	TRBD2	TRBV7-9	TRBJ2-7	CASSRLRGDGTSYEQYF	TGTGCCAGCAGCCGCCTGCGGGGGGATGGGACCTCCTACGAGCAGTACTTC
many	TRBD1	TRBV6-6	TRBJ1-2	CASSPTGDGYTF	TGTGCCAGCAGCCCTACAGGGGATGGCTACACCTTC
few	NA	TRBV4-3	TRBJ2-1	CASSQEGTWNEQFF	TGCGCCAGCAGCCAAGAGGGAACGTGGAATGAGCAGTTCTTC
NA	NA	TRBV18	TRBJ2-3	CASSGQFDTQYF	TGTGCCAGCTCAGGACAGTTTGATACGCAGTATTTT
many	NA	TRBV2	TRBJ1-1	CASRPGSENTEAFF	TGTGCCAGCAGGCCCGGGTCAGAGAACACTGAAGCTTTCTTT
NA	TRBD1	TRBV19	TRBJ1-2	CASSIGQGGYGYTF	TGTGCCAGTAGCATCGGACAGGGTGGCTATGGCTACACCTTC
few	NA	TRBV4-3	TRBJ2-7	CASSQDLGTKSYEQYF	TGCGCCAGCAGCCAAGATCTGGGTACGAAATCCTACGAGCAGTACTTC
NA	TRBD2	TRBV7-6	TRBJ2-4	CASSLLAGGGDIQYF	TGTGCCAGCAGCTTACTAGCGGGAGGAGGGGACATTCAGTACTTC
NA	NA	TRBV28	TRBJ1-3	CASKEGAGGNTIYF	TGTGCCAGCAAAGAAGGCGCAGGGGGAAACACCATATATTTT
NA	TRBD1	TRBV10-3	TRBJ1-2	CAISKGQPNYGYTF	TGTGCCATTAGCAAGGGACAGCCTAACTATGGCTACACCTTC
many	NA	TRBV11-3	TRBJ2-2	CASSLAPNTGELFF	TGTGCCAGCAGCTTAGCCCCCAACACCGGGGAGCTGTTTTTT
NA	TRBD1	TRBV18	TRBJ1-4	CASSPPSGTGNEKLFF	TGTGCCAGCTCACCACCTTCCGGGACAGGGAACGAAAAACTGTTTTTT
NA	TRBD1	TRBV28	TRBJ1-4	CASSLRQGVAEKLFF	TGTGCCAGCAGTCTAAGACAGGGCGTAGCTGAAAAACTGTTTTTT
NA	NA	TRBV7-3	TRBJ2-1	CASSLLGGTTYNEQFF	TGTGCCAGCAGCCTGTTGGGGGGAACTACCTACAATGAGCAGTTCTTC
NA	TRBD1	TRBV23-1	TRBJ2-7	CASSGTGGSYEQYF	TGCGCCAGCAGCGGGACAGGGGGCTCCTACGAGCAGTACTTC
NA	TRBD1	TRBV29-1	TRBJ2-2	CSVRQGQARELFF	TGCAGCGTTCGACAGGGGCAAGCCCGGGAGCTGTTTTTT